A single sample gave rise to the 26 T cell receptor beta chains below, sequenced in a study of T cell repertoires in cytomegalovirus infection. TCRdb recomputed calls from the reads with MiXCR, one row per CDR3 protein. The profile shows approximately 600,000 distinct CDR3 sequences, approximately 40% of them singletons. For these TCRs, the target antigens are not known. The sequenced sample was cultured PBMCs, obtained from culture after CMV antigen stimulation. These receptors all come from a human donor in good health (CMV status not recorded). Some clones in this sample may be carry-over from other donors' samples.

This clonotype was counted only a few times. Germline is not matched at one junction end, which may reflect a read error. The J gene is TRBJ2-5, the V gene TRBV6-1, with D perhaps TRBD2 (6 bases). Germline-derived CDR1 and CDR2 are MNHNS and SASEGT. There are 15 residues in the CDR3. This chain's CDR3 is CASSALASPGEAQYF. CDR3 nucleotide sequence: TGTGCCAGCAGTGCACTAGCCAGCCCCGGAGAGGCCCAGTACTTC.

The J gene is TRBJ2-7, the V gene TRBV4-2; D possibly corresponds to TRBD2 (6 bases). Germline CDR1 LGHNA, CDR2 YNFKEQ. V was shortened by 10 bases and J by 0 bases, with 19 bases between the two germline ends. The CDR3 runs 15 residues. The CDR3 DNA reads TGTGCCACTGGGGGGATTGGAAGGAACTCCTACGAGCAGTACTTC. Protein: CATGGIGRNSYEQYF.

In this sample, this clonotype turned up a few times. This chain joins TRBV4-1 and TRBJ2-1, with 8 positions matching TRBD2. J was trimmed by 6 bases and V by 0 bases; bases with no gene match: 10. This CDR3 contains 17 residues. Germline CDR1 MGHRA, CDR2 YSYEKL. CDR3 region: CASSQEGAAGVRNEQFF. CDR3 sequence (DNA): TGCGCCAGCAGCCAAGAAGGGGCAGCGGGGGTTCGCAATGAGCAGTTCTTC.

The chain employs TRBV24-1 and TRBJ2-1, with no clear D. CDR3 size: 16 residues. Trimming stripped 4 bases from V and 2 bases from J, with 14 bases between. CDR1 is KGHDR, CDR2 SFDVKD, per germline. In DNA, the CDR3 is TGTGCCACCAGTGACAGTTCAATCGTCGCCTACAATGAGCAGTTCTTC. Translation gives CATSDSSIVAYNEQFF.

This clonotype was picked up a small number of times. This sequence joins TRBV2 and TRBJ2-3, with 8 bases that match TRBD2. The CDR3 is made up of 17 amino acids. The germline V gene encodes CDR1 SNHLY and CDR2 FYNNEI. After removal of 7 bases from V and 2 bases from J, the junction contained 14 bases not matched to a gene. CDR3 sequence (DNA): TGTGCCAGCACGTTGGCGTCTAGCGGGCAGTTCACAGATACGCAGTATTTT. Residues: CASTLASSGQFTDTQYF.

The chain couples TRBV27 to TRBJ2-7; D could derive from TRBD1 or TRBD2 (5 bases each). Trimming pared 5 bases from V and 2 bases from J, leaving 19 bases between. This CDR3 comprises 16 residues. Germline V lookup: CDR1 MNHEY, CDR2 SMNVEV (reference sequence). The CDR3 bases are TGTGCCAGCAGTCCTTCACTAGGTGGGGCCCCCTACGAGCAGTACTTC. This encodes CASSPSLGGAPYEQYF.

The rearrangement joins TRBV7-9 to TRBJ1-2; a weak D match, TRBD1 (6 bases). V lost 3 bases, J lost 2 bases, and 10 bases lay in between. CDR1 SEHNR and CDR2 FQNEAQ come from the germline V gene (reference sequence). The CDR3 is 14 residues long. The CDR3 loop reads CASSFVTGNYGYTF. Here the CDR3 DNA reads TGTGCCAGCAGCTTCGTTACAGGGAACTATGGCTACACCTTC.

This rearrangement joins TRBV7-2 to TRBJ2-7; D is perhaps TRBD1 or TRBD2 (5 bases each). V shed 5 bases and J shed 2 bases, with 13 bases lying between them. Germline V lookup: CDR1 SGHTA, CDR2 FQGNSA. The CDR3 extends over 14 amino acids. CDR3 amino acids: CASSLRGFAYEQYF. The CDR3 DNA reads as TGTGCCAGCAGCCTGAGGGGCTTCGCCTACGAGCAGTACTTC.

There are many counts of this clonotype. DNA for the CDR3: TGTGCCAGCAGAGGACGGGGCACTGAAGCTTTCTTT. It is translated as CASRGRGTEAFF. The chain carries TRBV7-9 and TRBJ1-1; D unresolved. There are 12 residues in the CDR3. V was pared by 6 bases and J by 4 bases, with 9 bases between. The germline gives CDR1 SEHNR, CDR2 FQNEAQ (reference sequence).

This clonotype was seen a single time. The chain employs TRBV5-6 and TRBJ2-3; no clear D. Looked up from germline, CDR1 is SGHDT and CDR2 is YYEEEE. The CDR3 spans 12 residues. V was shortened by 3 bases and J by 10 bases, with 12 bases between the two germline ends. The CDR3 coding sequence is TGTGCCAGCAGCTACTCACAGATGGCGCAGTATTTT. Translation gives CASSYSQMAQYF.

This clonotype was seen a handful of times. This rearrangement joins TRBV7-2 to TRBJ2-1; D might be TRBD2 (7 bases). Between the trimmed V and J ends, which lost 3 bases and 8 bases, there was a span of 17 bases. The CDR3 is 15 amino acids. From germline, CDR1 is SGHTA and CDR2 FQGNSA. The CDR3 loop is CASSLGPGEGDEQFF. Here the CDR3 DNA reads TGTGCCAGCAGCTTGGGACCGGGGGAGGGGGATGAGCAGTTCTTC.

CDR3 sequence reads: CASSSWDRGLPDTQYF. The CDR3 coding sequence is TGTGCCAGCAGCTCATGGGACAGGGGGCTCCCAGATACGCAGTATTTT. This sequence joins TRBV7-6 and TRBJ2-3, with 12 positions matching TRBD1. V dropped 4 bases and J dropped 4; count of bases not matched to a gene: 6. The CDR3 totals 16 residues. The V gene's germline CDR1 is SGHVS and CDR2 FNYEAQ. The full variable domain, with the rest looked up from reference TRBV7-6 and TRBJ2-3, is GAGVSQSPRYKVTKRGQDVALRCDPISGHVSLYWYRQALGQGPEFLTYFNYEAQQDKSGLPNDRFSAERPEGSISTLTIQRTEQRDSAMYRCASSSWDRGLPDTQYFGPGTRLTVL.

V is TRBV29-1 and J is TRBJ2-7; D tentatively fits TRBD1 or TRBD2 (5 bases each). Per germline, CDR1 SQVTM and CDR2 ANQGSEA. The CDR3 runs to 14 residues. The ends were cut back, 6 bases at V and 3 bases at J, with 18 bases in the middle. The CDR3 region is CSVAGATRGYEQYF. The CDR3 DNA reads as TGCAGCGTCGCTGGTGCCACGAGGGGCTACGAGCAGTACTTC.

V and J are TRBV6-2 or TRBV6-3 and TRBJ1-2; the D is unclear. Deletions cut 4 bases from V and 5 bases from J, with 11 bases between. The CDR3 consists of 13 residues. CDR1 MNHEY and CDR2 SVGEGT come from the germline V gene. Here the CDR3 DNA reads TGTGCCAGCAGTTCTCCTCCCCCGTATGGCTACACCTTC. It encodes CASSSPPPYGYTF.

This clonotype was observed a few times. This chain connects TRBV19 to TRBJ1-2; no clear D. The germline V and J ends were trimmed by 2 bases and 8 bases, with 15 bases remaining between them. Germline CDR1 is LNHDA and CDR2 is SQIVND (reference sequence). The CDR3 covers 14 residues. The CDR3 spells CASSILKGSWGYTF. The CDR3 region has the DNA TGTGCCAGTAGTATACTGAAGGGATCGTGGGGCTACACCTTC.

This clonotype was counted between two and nine times. This rearrangement joins TRBV20-1 to TRBJ2-1, with a weak D call TRBD2 (6 bases). Looked up from germline, CDR1 is DFQATT and CDR2 is SNEGSKA (reference sequence). Trimming removed 6 bases at V and 2 bases at J, with 14 bases between. CDR3 length equals 14 residues. DNA for the CDR3: TGCAGTGCCCATACTAGCTTAGCCTACAATGAGCAGTTCTTC. Translated: CSAHTSLAYNEQFF.

The J gene is TRBJ2-2, the V gene TRBV12-3 or TRBV12-4, with 7 bases matching TRBD1. This CDR3 comprises 17 residues. Germline trimming cut 6 bases from V and 0 bases from J; bases unmatched to any gene: 10. CDR3 protein: CASRNRGPPANTGELFF. The CDR3 DNA reads TGTGCCAGCAGAAACAGGGGCCCTCCCGCGAACACCGGGGAGCTGTTTTTT.

The chain uses TRBV4-1 and TRBJ1-5; no clear D gene. CDR1 and CDR2 from the germline V gene are MGHRA and YSYEKL. CDR3 size: 15 residues. V was cut by 1 base and J by 5 bases, with 12 bases left in between. Written as DNA, the CDR3 is TGCGCCAGCAGCCAAGGTCACAGCAGTTATCAGCCCCAGCATTTT. Translation gives CASSQGHSSYQPQHF.

Ten or more counts support this clonotype. The genes are TRBV7-8 and TRBJ2-7; 9 positions agree with TRBD1. CDR1 and CDR2 (germline): SGHVS, FQNEAQ. J lost 0 bases, V lost 4 bases, and 13 bases had no gene match. This CDR3 region has 18 residues. CDR3 DNA sequence: TGTGCCAGCAGCTCGAACCGGGACAGGGTGAGCCACTCCTACGAGCAGTACTTC. Protein: CASSSNRDRVSHSYEQYF.

This clonotype was seen only a few times. The rearrangement links TRBV7-2 to TRBJ1-5; tentative D call: TRBD1 (5 bases). V lost 8 bases and J lost 9, with 17 bases in between. The CDR3 extends over 13 amino acids. Germline CDR1 is SGHTA and CDR2 is FQGNSA. The CDR3, as DNA: TGTGCCAGCCAGCGGGACCTAGGGTCGCCCCAGCATTTT. This codes for CASQRDLGSPQHF.

V gene TRBV5-1 combines with J gene TRBJ2-2; tentative D call: TRBD1 (5 bases). This CDR3 comprises 15 residues. Germline V gene lookup returns CDR1 SGHRS and CDR2 YFSETQ. V was pared by 2 bases and J by 7 bases, with 15 bases between. The CDR3 sequence is CASSFSGQGNGELFF. CDR3 DNA sequence: TGCGCCAGCAGCTTCTCAGGCCAGGGAAACGGGGAGCTGTTTTTT.

The chain recombines TRBV20-1 with TRBJ1-5; weak D call: TRBD1 (5 bases). V was trimmed by 5 bases and J by 0 bases, leaving 14 bases between them. The CDR3 length is 15 residues. In germline, CDR1 is DFQATT, CDR2 SNEGSKA (reference sequence). CDR3 residues: CSAGRQIYSNQPQHF. The CDR3 coding sequence is TGCAGTGCTGGGCGACAGATCTATAGCAATCAGCCCCAGCATTTT.

The rearrangement links TRBV7-2 to TRBJ2-7, with TRBD2 as a possible D gene (6 bases). V lost 5 bases and J lost 5, with 16 bases in between. The CDR3 extends over 14 amino acids. Germline loops: CDR1 SGHTA, CDR2 FQGNSA. The CDR3 here is CASSLGLGGHEQYF. The CDR3, as DNA: TGTGCCAGCAGCCTAGGGCTAGGAGGGCACGAGCAGTACTTC.

This rearrangement joins TRBV5-1 to TRBJ2-7; no clear D gene. Between the trimmed V and J ends, which lost 0 bases and 2 bases, there was a span of 12 bases. Germline CDR1 SGHRS, CDR2 YFSETQ. This CDR3 is built from 15 residues. The CDR3 region is CASSLATLDPYEQYF. CDR3 DNA: TGCGCCAGCAGCTTGGCGACCTTAGACCCCTACGAGCAGTACTTC.

J is TRBJ2-7 and V is TRBV7-8; a possible D gene is TRBD1 (6 bases). CDR1 is SGHVS and CDR2 is FQNEAQ in the germline V gene. The length of the CDR3 is 14 residues. Trimming shortened V by 2 bases and J by 1 base, and 9 bases separated the two germline ends. The CDR3 DNA is TGTGCCAGCAGCTTAATGGGGGCATCCTACGAGCAGTACTTC. This codes for CASSLMGASYEQYF.

This clonotype was counted only a few times. The chain combines TRBV7-2 with TRBJ2-1; D is possibly TRBD1 (6 bases). The length of the CDR3 is 15 residues. Trimming shortened V by 5 bases and J by 9 bases, and 20 bases separated the two germline ends. Germline values: CDR1 SGHTA, CDR2 FQGNSA. In nucleotides, the CDR3 is TGTGCCAGCAGCCCCTCCGCCTGGGGGCGGTCTGAGCAGTTCTTC. Translated, it gives CASSPSAWGRSEQFF.